The present T cell receptor beta chain was sequenced within a study of OX40 agonist ivuxolimab in advanced cancers. V was pared by 6 bases and J by 2 bases, with 5 bases of the junction left unmatched. The CDR3 spans 14 residues. Germline CDR1 SGHVS, CDR2 FQNEAQ. Sequencing was performed with immunoSEQ multiplex PCR; in TCRdb, only in-frame clones are kept and a portion is missing. The sample contains roughly 56,000 clones, around 91% of which appear only once. The rearrangement uses TRBV7-8 and TRBJ1-2; TRBD1 matches 8 bases. Sequenced here: CD4+ or CD8+ T cells sorted from blood, sampled in a trial of the OX40 agonist ivuxolimab. The receptor was isolated from an adult with an advanced solid tumor such as melanoma, head and neck, liver or kidney cancer. The CDR3 is CASRNTGGNYGYTF. The DNA of the CDR3 is TGTGCCAGCAGAAACACAGGGGGGAACTATGGCTACACCTTC.